This passage covers 8 T cell receptor beta chains from one sample sequenced in a study of breast tumors, draining lymph nodes, adjacent tissues. Using its own MiXCR run on the multiplex PCR reads, TCRdb lists one record per CDR3 protein. The sample gives some 140,000 distinct CDR3 sequences, 20% to 25% of which show up once; around 2.7% is in the top ten. Samples came from axillary lymph nodes draining the breast cancer. Sequences were obtained from axillary lymph node tissue. The source of these receptors is a female donor with breast cancer. Some clones in this sample may be carry-over from other donors' samples.

This clonotype was observed many times. J is TRBJ2-1 and V is TRBV14; TRBD1 matches at 8 bases. V was clipped by 1 base and J by 10 bases; unmatched bases: 3. Germline V lookup: CDR1 SGHDN, CDR2 FVKESK. The CDR3 totals 13 residues. Here the CDR3 DNA reads TGTGCCAGCAGCCAAGCAGGGGGCCGGGAGCAGTTCTTC. This translates into CASSQAGGREQFF.

This clonotype was picked up many times. The rearrangement joins TRBV4-1 to TRBJ2-1; a possible D gene is TRBD2 (6 bases). Looked up from germline, CDR1 is MGHRA and CDR2 is YSYEKL. The germline V and J ends were trimmed by 4 bases and 0 bases, with 16 bases remaining between them. This CDR3 comprises 17 residues. The CDR3 is CASSRGSSGSSYNEQFF. The CDR3 DNA reads TGCGCCAGCAGCCGAGGGTCCAGCGGGTCCTCCTACAATGAGCAGTTCTTC.

A note on this clonotype: This may be a read error, as it is one base from a much larger clone. The chain employs TRBV19 and TRBJ1-5; 7 positions match TRBD1. CDR3 length: 15 amino acids. Germline V CDR1 and CDR2: LNHDA, SQIVND (reference sequence). The V segment lost 6 bases and the J segment 7 bases; nucleotides outside the gene matches: 12. The CDR3: CASSGRDGDRQPQHF. The CDR3 DNA is TGTGCCAGTAGCGGCCGGGACGGGGACAGACAGCCCCAGCATTTT.

The chain joins TRBV7-2 to TRBJ2-7; D not resolved. Trimming took off 0 bases at V and 0 bases at J, with 9 bases between the two ends. CDR1 and CDR2 (germline): SGHTA, FQGNSA. CDR3 length: 15 residues. The CDR3 DNA reads as TGTGCCAGCAGCTTAGCCGGGTATGGCTCCTACGAGCAGTACTTC. Its translation is CASSLAGYGSYEQYF.

The chain recombines TRBV20-1 with TRBJ2-7; 8 bases map to TRBD1. J gave up 6 bases and V 0 bases, and 22 bases lay outside the gene matches. This CDR3 has 19 residues. Per the germline V gene, CDR1 is DFQATT and CDR2 is SNEGSKA (reference sequence). Here the CDR3 DNA reads TGCAGTGCTAGAGATCACCCGGGACAGGAATCCCCTAGGGTCCCCGAGCAGTACTTC. Amino acid sequence: CSARDHPGQESPRVPEQYF.

For this clonotype: Given a much more abundant clone one base away, this may be a read error. No conserved phenylalanine or tryptophan is present at the end of the CDR3, so a read error is the likely explanation. This chain joins TRBV12-3 or TRBV12-4 and TRBJ1-2; D is unresolved. V was cut by 6 bases and J by 6 bases, with 11 bases left in between. The CDR3 is made up of 12 amino acids. CDR3 DNA: TGTGCCAGCAGCCTCATCGGGGATGGCTACACCCTC. Its translation is CASSLIGDGYTL.

As for this clonotype: A clone one base away is much larger, so this may be a read error. The chain combines TRBV20-1 with TRBJ1-5, with 7 bases that match TRBD1. The CDR3 is made up of 15 amino acids. Germline values: CDR1 DFQATT, CDR2 SNEGSKA (reference sequence). V lost 3 bases, J lost 5 bases, and 10 bases stayed unmatched. For the CDR3, the DNA is TGCAGTGCTAGTGAAACAGGGGCGGGGGATCAGCCCCAGCATTTT. Translating it yields CSASETGAGDQPQHF.

The table lists this clonotype with many counts. The V gene is TRBV20-1, the J gene TRBJ2-2; 9 bases agree with TRBD2. The trim removed 5 bases at V and 1 base at J, leaving 2 bases unmatched. The germline V gene has CDR1 DFQATT and CDR2 SNEGSKA (reference sequence). This CDR3 spans 14 amino acids. CDR3 sequence reads: CSARTSENTGELFF. Here the CDR3 DNA reads TGCAGTGCTCGGACTAGCGAGAACACCGGGGAGCTGTTTTTT.